This T cell receptor delta chain was recorded in a study of gamma-delta T cells after stem cell transplantation. TCRdb fed the RT-PCR reads into CATT to redo clone calling. This table holds over 1,500 delta-chain clones, roughly 5% found once. Sample share makes this clone large. A read error is possible here, since a much larger clone lies one base away. The material sequenced was gamma-delta T cells. The clonotype originates from a human donor. It is not recorded whose cells these are; they may come from a transplant donor.

Here the CDR3 reads CACDLLMGDNTPNTGHYTDKLIF. DNA for the CDR3: TGTGCCTGTGACTTGTTAATGGGGGATAATACCCCGAATACCGGGCATTACACCGATAAACTCATCTTT. This rearrangement joins TRDV2 to TRDJ1, with TRDD3 matching over 9 bases. The J gene is not listed in TCRdb, so it was assigned here from a DNA match to germline. Looked up from germline, CDR1 is GEAIGNYY and CDR2 is EKD. This CDR3 region has 23 residues. The J segment lost 0 bases and the V segment lost 3 bases, leaving 28 bases of the junction unmatched.